This is a list of T cell receptor beta chains from one sample in a study of blood T cell repertoires in COVID-19. This table comes from immunoSEQ multiplex PCR, and its TCRdb copy is limited to in-frame clones, with some not included. The data show some 180,000 clones, approximately 91% seen once. Material for sequencing was peripheral blood. All receptors derive from a man aged 18 to 30 with COVID-19, enrolled during active disease. CDR3s include the opening cysteine and the closing phenylalanine or tryptophan. The D gene is left open where the match is weak. Clone size is shown for a subset of rows, as once, few, many or a class of expanded clone.

CDR3aa: CASSTPGLAGYAYEQYF; CDR3nt: TGTGCCAGTAGTACCCCCGGACTAGCGGGATACGCCTACGAGCAGTACTTC; j_gene: TRBJ2-7; abundance: .; v_gene: TRBV19; d_gene: TRBD2
CDR3aa: CSVELRLFGTGGLGGLTQYF; CDR3nt: TGCAGCGTTGAGCTGCGGTTATTCGGGACAGGGGGTTTGGGGGGTTTGACCCAGTACTTC; j_gene: TRBJ2-5; abundance: .; v_gene: TRBV29-1; d_gene: TRBD1
CDR3aa: CASVAGGNEQFF; CDR3nt: TGTGCCAGCGTAGCGGGAGGCAATGAGCAGTTCTTC; j_gene: TRBJ2-1; abundance: .; v_gene: TRBV12-3/TRBV12-4; d_gene: TRBD2
CDR3aa: CASRQRPSGRAGELFF; CDR3nt: TGTGCCAGCAGACAAAGGCCTAGCGGGAGGGCCGGGGAGCTGTTTTTT; j_gene: TRBJ2-2; abundance: .; v_gene: TRBV3-1/TRBV3-2; d_gene: TRBD2
CDR3aa: CSVERGYNTGELFF; CDR3nt: TGCAGCGTAGAACGGGGGTATAACACCGGGGAGCTGTTTTTT; j_gene: TRBJ2-2; abundance: .; v_gene: TRBV29-1; d_gene: .
CDR3aa: CASSESTSGGYNEQFF; CDR3nt: TGCGCCAGCAGTGAGTCGACTAGCGGGGGGTACAATGAGCAGTTCTTC; j_gene: TRBJ2-1; abundance: .; v_gene: TRBV10-1; d_gene: TRBD2
CDR3aa: CASSKDQGATGELFF; CDR3nt: TGTGCCAGCAGTAAAGACCAGGGCGCCACCGGGGAGCTGTTTTTT; j_gene: TRBJ2-2; abundance: .; v_gene: TRBV6-4; d_gene: .
CDR3aa: CASSARTSGSLNEQYF; CDR3nt: TGTGCCAGCAGTGCTCGGACTAGCGGGAGTCTCAACGAGCAGTACTTC; j_gene: TRBJ2-7; abundance: .; v_gene: TRBV6-1; d_gene: TRBD2
CDR3aa: CASSLGTAGNTIYF; CDR3nt: TGTGCCAGCAGCCTCGGGACAGCTGGAAACACCATATATTTT; j_gene: TRBJ1-3; abundance: .; v_gene: TRBV7-6; d_gene: TRBD1
CDR3aa: CASSYHDEQYF; CDR3nt: TGTGCCAGCAGTTATCATGACGAGCAGTACTTC; j_gene: TRBJ2-7; abundance: once; v_gene: TRBV6-5; d_gene: .
CDR3aa: CSVASGPGAYNEQFF; CDR3nt: TGCAGCGTCGCCAGCGGGCCGGGGGCCTACAATGAGCAGTTCTTC; j_gene: TRBJ2-1; abundance: .; v_gene: TRBV29-1; d_gene: .
CDR3aa: CASSRTANNQPQHF; CDR3nt: TGTGCCAGCAGTAGGACAGCTAACAATCAGCCCCAGCATTTT; j_gene: TRBJ1-5; abundance: .; v_gene: TRBV6-2/TRBV6-3; d_gene: .
CDR3aa: CASSQDSRISYEQYF; CDR3nt: TGCGCCAGCAGCCAAGACTCCAGGATCTCCTACGAGCAGTACTTC; j_gene: TRBJ2-7; abundance: .; v_gene: TRBV4-1; d_gene: .
CDR3aa: CASRFGTRYGYTF; CDR3nt: TGTGCCAGCAGATTCGGGACACGCTATGGCTACACCTTC; j_gene: TRBJ1-2; abundance: .; v_gene: TRBV6-5; d_gene: .
CDR3aa: CASSFDRNYGYTF; CDR3nt: TGTGCCAGCAGCTTTGACAGGAACTATGGCTACACCTTC; j_gene: TRBJ1-2; abundance: .; v_gene: TRBV7-8; d_gene: .
CDR3aa: CAWRRQGYGNTIYF; CDR3nt: TGTGCCTGGAGGCGACAGGGTTACGGAAACACCATATATTTT; j_gene: TRBJ1-3; abundance: few; v_gene: TRBV30; d_gene: TRBD1
CDR3aa: CASSLMLARRTEQYF; CDR3nt: TGTGCCAGCAGCTTAATGCTAGCGCGACGAACGGAGCAGTACTTC; j_gene: TRBJ2-7; abundance: .; v_gene: TRBV7-3; d_gene: .
CDR3aa: CASSLGAIRNEQYF; CDR3nt: TGTGCCAGCAGCTTAGGGGCGATAAGGAACGAGCAGTACTTC; j_gene: TRBJ2-7; abundance: .; v_gene: TRBV11-2; d_gene: .
CDR3aa: CATSDLEAGEETQYF; CDR3nt: TGTGCCACCAGTGATTTGGAGGCGGGGGAAGAGACCCAGTACTTC; j_gene: TRBJ2-5; abundance: .; v_gene: TRBV24-1; d_gene: TRBD2
CDR3aa: CASSFRYYNEQFF; CDR3nt: TGTGCCAGCAGTTTCCGGTACTACAATGAGCAGTTCTTC; j_gene: TRBJ2-1; abundance: .; v_gene: TRBV27; d_gene: .
CDR3aa: CASSQSLNSPLHF; CDR3nt: TGTGCCAGCAGCCAATCATTGAATTCACCCCTCCACTTT; j_gene: TRBJ1-6; abundance: .; v_gene: TRBV3-1/TRBV3-2; d_gene: .
CDR3aa: CASSLGLAGVNPHNEQFF; CDR3nt: TGTGCCAGCAGCTTGGGGCTAGCGGGGGTCAACCCTCACAATGAGCAGTTCTTC; j_gene: TRBJ2-1; abundance: few; v_gene: TRBV5-4; d_gene: TRBD2
CDR3aa: CASSIRQSSKTTGQYF; CDR3nt: TGTGCCAGCAGCATCCGACAGAGCTCTAAGACGACGGGGCAGTACTTC; j_gene: TRBJ2-7; abundance: .; v_gene: TRBV5-4; d_gene: .
CDR3aa: CASSLGALDNSPLHF; CDR3nt: TGTGCCAGCAGCTTGGGGGCTTTGGATAATTCACCCCTCCACTTT; j_gene: TRBJ1-6; abundance: .; v_gene: TRBV5-4; d_gene: .
CDR3aa: CASSPRLAGAYEQYF; CDR3nt: TGTGCCAGCAGCCCAAGACTAGCGGGGGCCTACGAGCAGTACTTC; j_gene: TRBJ2-7; abundance: .; v_gene: TRBV7-2; d_gene: TRBD2
CDR3aa: CASSRGPPPVGEQYF; CDR3nt: TGCGCCAGCAGCCGGGGGCCTCCCCCAGTCGGCGAGCAGTACTTC; j_gene: TRBJ2-7; abundance: .; v_gene: TRBV4-1; d_gene: .
CDR3aa: CASSSPPGQGDSPLHF; CDR3nt: TGTGCCAGCAGCTCGCCGCCGGGACAGGGGGATTCACCCCTCCACTTT; j_gene: TRBJ1-6; abundance: .; v_gene: TRBV7-9; d_gene: TRBD1
CDR3aa: CASSYDGGYEQYF; CDR3nt: TGTGCCAGCAGTTACGACGGGGGGTACGAGCAGTACTTC; j_gene: TRBJ2-7; abundance: .; v_gene: TRBV6-2/TRBV6-3; d_gene: TRBD2
CDR3aa: CASSIRDREEKLFF; CDR3nt: TGTGCCAGCAGCATCCGGGACAGGGAGGAAAAACTGTTTTTT; j_gene: TRBJ1-4; abundance: .; v_gene: TRBV28; d_gene: TRBD1
CDR3aa: CASTPPTGELFF; CDR3nt: TGTGCCAGCACTCCTCCGACCGGGGAGCTGTTTTTT; j_gene: TRBJ2-2; abundance: .; v_gene: TRBV12-3/TRBV12-4; d_gene: .
CDR3aa: CASSLVYGAYNEQFF; CDR3nt: TGTGCCAGCAGCTTAGTCTACGGGGCCTACAATGAGCAGTTCTTC; j_gene: TRBJ2-1; abundance: .; v_gene: TRBV7-3; d_gene: .
CDR3aa: CASRWGSNSPLHF; CDR3nt: TGTGCCAGCAGATGGGGCTCTAATTCACCCCTCCACTTT; j_gene: TRBJ1-6; abundance: once; v_gene: TRBV5-6; d_gene: .
CDR3aa: CASSLSTFYGYTF; CDR3nt: TGTGCCAGCAGTTTATCGACATTCTATGGCTACACCTTC; j_gene: TRBJ1-2; abundance: .; v_gene: TRBV6-5; d_gene: .
CDR3aa: CASSRIRGLAGGGELFF; CDR3nt: TGTGCCAGCAGCCGGATACGGGGACTAGCGGGAGGAGGGGAGCTGTTTTTT; j_gene: TRBJ2-2; abundance: .; v_gene: TRBV3-1/TRBV3-2; d_gene: TRBD2
CDR3aa: CASSLGTHFYEQYF; CDR3nt: TGTGCCAGCAGCTTGGGGACTCATTTCTACGAGCAGTACTTC; j_gene: TRBJ2-7; abundance: .; v_gene: TRBV5-6; d_gene: .
CDR3aa: CASSTTRQGPEAFF; CDR3nt: TGTGCCAGCAGCACCACTCGACAGGGCCCTGAAGCTTTCTTT; j_gene: TRBJ1-1; abundance: .; v_gene: TRBV5-4; d_gene: TRBD1
CDR3aa: CASSEYRDTEAFF; CDR3nt: TGTGCCAGCAGTGAATACCGGGACACTGAAGCTTTCTTT; j_gene: TRBJ1-1; abundance: .; v_gene: TRBV2; d_gene: .
CDR3aa: CATSDLGGTSPTDTQYF; CDR3nt: TGTGCCACCAGTGATTTGGGTGGGACTAGTCCCACAGATACGCAGTATTTT; j_gene: TRBJ2-3; abundance: once; v_gene: TRBV24-1; d_gene: TRBD2
CDR3aa: CASSFERGWNYGYTF; CDR3nt: TGTGCCAGCAGCTTCGAGCGAGGATGGAACTATGGCTACACCTTC; j_gene: TRBJ1-2; abundance: .; v_gene: TRBV11-2; d_gene: .
CDR3aa: CASRVTGAYGYTF; CDR3nt: TGTGCCAGTAGGGTCACAGGGGCCTATGGCTACACCTTC; j_gene: TRBJ1-2; abundance: .; v_gene: TRBV19; d_gene: TRBD1
CDR3aa: CASGLVISGAYNEQFF; CDR3nt: TGTGCTAGTGGTTTGGTAATTAGCGGGGCCTACAATGAGCAGTTCTTC; j_gene: TRBJ2-1; abundance: .; v_gene: TRBV12-5; d_gene: TRBD2
CDR3aa: CASSPNTGSSTQPQHF; CDR3nt: TGTGCCAGTAGTCCCAACACAGGGAGTTCTACTCAGCCCCAGCATTTT; j_gene: TRBJ1-5; abundance: .; v_gene: TRBV19; d_gene: .
CDR3aa: CASSEGTGNTIYF; CDR3nt: TGTGCCAGCAGTGAGGGAACTGGAAACACCATATATTTT; j_gene: TRBJ1-3; abundance: .; v_gene: TRBV11-3; d_gene: .
CDR3aa: CSVEGETSTDTQYF; CDR3nt: TGCAGCGTTGAAGGGGAGACGAGCACAGATACGCAGTATTTT; j_gene: TRBJ2-3; abundance: .; v_gene: TRBV29-1; d_gene: .
CDR3aa: CASKLKHRQGRNEQYF; CDR3nt: TGTGCCAGCAAACTAAAACACAGACAGGGTCGGAACGAGCAGTACTTC; j_gene: TRBJ2-7; abundance: .; v_gene: TRBV27; d_gene: TRBD1
CDR3aa: CASSLATGGDEKLFF; CDR3nt: TGTGCCAGCAGCTTAGCGACAGGGGGGGATGAAAAACTGTTTTTT; j_gene: TRBJ1-4; abundance: .; v_gene: TRBV13; d_gene: TRBD1
CDR3aa: CASMDRGSYNEQFF; CDR3nt: TGTGCCAGCATGGACAGGGGCTCCTACAATGAGCAGTTCTTC; j_gene: TRBJ2-1; abundance: .; v_gene: TRBV2; d_gene: TRBD1
CDR3aa: CASSPRTGRGTEAFF; CDR3nt: TGTGCCAGCAGTCCCAGGACAGGGAGAGGCACTGAAGCTTTCTTT; j_gene: TRBJ1-1; abundance: .; v_gene: TRBV28; d_gene: TRBD1
CDR3aa: CASSLPRFPYEQYF; CDR3nt: TGTGCCAGCAGCTTACCCAGGTTTCCCTACGAGCAGTACTTC; j_gene: TRBJ2-7; abundance: .; v_gene: TRBV7-2; d_gene: .
CDR3aa: CATHGQGRPRQPQHF; CDR3nt: TGTGCCACCCACGGACAAGGGCGACCTCGGCAGCCCCAGCATTTT; j_gene: TRBJ1-5; abundance: .; v_gene: TRBV19; d_gene: .
CDR3aa: CATSGGYGYGYTF; CDR3nt: TGTGCCACCAGCGGGGGATATGGCTATGGCTACACCTTC; j_gene: TRBJ1-2; abundance: once; v_gene: TRBV24-1; d_gene: .
CDR3aa: CASSQIQGRMVSGNTIYF; CDR3nt: TGTGCCAGCAGCCAGATCCAGGGCAGGATGGTATCCGGAAACACCATATATTTT; j_gene: TRBJ1-3; abundance: once; v_gene: TRBV14; d_gene: .
CDR3aa: CASSQDGGPTQETQYF; CDR3nt: TGTGCCAGCAGCCAAGACGGGGGACCGACCCAAGAGACCCAGTACTTC; j_gene: TRBJ2-5; abundance: once; v_gene: TRBV4-2; d_gene: .
CDR3aa: CAIRNRGDQPQHF; CDR3nt: TGTGCCATCAGGAACAGGGGGGATCAGCCCCAGCATTTT; j_gene: TRBJ1-5; abundance: .; v_gene: TRBV10-3; d_gene: TRBD1
CDR3aa: CASSYAEDYEQYF; CDR3nt: TGTGCCAGCAGTTACGCGGAGGACTACGAGCAGTACTTC; j_gene: TRBJ2-7; abundance: .; v_gene: TRBV27; d_gene: .
CDR3aa: CASSLTGDNYGYTF; CDR3nt: TGTGCCAGCAGCCTAACAGGGGATAACTATGGCTACACCTTC; j_gene: TRBJ1-2; abundance: .; v_gene: TRBV7-9; d_gene: TRBD1